The next 29 T cell receptor beta chains were all read from a single sample in a study of cytomegalovirus exposure and HLA in healthy donors. TCRdb keeps only in-frame clones here, not all; method: immunoSEQ multiplex PCR. The sample records about 110,000 clones, roughly 90% being singletons. Sequencing was performed on PBMCs. Receptors originate from a woman aged 18-29 years in good health and CMV-seropositive.

The chain joins TRBV9 to TRBJ2-3; 8 bases are a match to TRBD2. Trimming at V came to 0 bases and at J to 6 bases, leaving 9 bases not matched to a gene. Per the germline V gene, CDR1 is SGDLS and CDR2 is YYNGEE. The CDR3 contains 16 residues. This CDR3 reads CASSVAAGATPDTQYF. The CDR3 DNA follows: TGTGCCAGCAGCGTAGCAGCGGGGGCCACGCCGGATACGCAGTATTTT.

J is TRBJ2-3 and V is TRBV6-1; no clear D. From germline, CDR1 is MNHNS and CDR2 SASEGT. With 0 bases removed from V and 2 bases from J, the gap between germline ends came to 18 bases. This CDR3 is built from 18 residues. The CDR3 protein is CASSEALLGPLNTDTQYF. In DNA form, the CDR3 reads TGTGCCAGCAGTGAAGCGCTTCTTGGGCCGTTAAACACAGATACGCAGTATTTT.

The chain uses TRBV28 and TRBJ1-5; tentative D call: TRBD1 (5 bases). The CDR3 is 18 amino acids. V was pared by 6 bases and J by 0 bases, with 21 bases between. Germline V gives CDR1 MDHEN, CDR2 SYDVKM. In DNA, the CDR3 is TGTGCCAGCAGCCTACCCGGGACTGATTTCTATAGCAATCAGCCCCAGCATTTT. This codes for CASSLPGTDFYSNQPQHF.

The chain couples TRBV28 to TRBJ2-7, with D possibly TRBD2 on 6 matching bases. The V end lost 6 bases, the J end lost 6 bases, and 12 bases lay between the germline ends. There are 12 residues in the CDR3. Germline V lookup: CDR1 MDHEN, CDR2 SYDVKM. The CDR3 DNA is TGTGCCAGCAGCTCGACTAGGCGCGAGCAGTACTTC. It codes for CASSSTRREQYF. The complete variable domain, with remaining parts taken from reference TRBV28 and TRBJ2-7, reads DVKVTQSSRYLVKRTGEKVFLECVQDMDHENMFWYRQDPGLGLRLIYFSYDVKMKEKGDIPEGYSVSREKKERFSLILESASTNQTSMYLCASSSTRREQYFGPGTRLTVT.

The chain combines TRBV10-3 with TRBJ2-1; 9 bases fit TRBD1. Germline lookup yields CDR1 ENHRY and CDR2 SYGVKD. This CDR3 spans 13 amino acids. V lost 9 bases and J lost 5; bases outside the gene matches: 5. This CDR3 reads CAIGQGRHNEQFF. CDR3 coding DNA: TGTGCCATTGGACAGGGGAGGCACAATGAGCAGTTCTTC.

This sequence joins TRBV4-3 and TRBJ2-3; 7 nucleotides agree with TRBD2. The CDR3 is made up of 16 amino acids. Germline trimming cut 3 bases from V and 0 bases from J; bases unmatched to any gene: 6. CDR1 LGHNA and CDR2 YSLEER come from the germline V gene. The CDR3 protein is CASSQGIGGSTDTQYF. The CDR3 bases are TGCGCCAGCAGCCAGGGGATCGGGGGGAGCACAGATACGCAGTATTTT.

The rearrangement uses TRBV19 and TRBJ2-5; D is perhaps TRBD1 (5 bases). Germline values: CDR1 LNHDA, CDR2 SQIVND (reference sequence). This CDR3 is built from 13 residues. The V end was cut by 1 base, the J end by 5 bases, with 8 bases between. The chain's CDR3 is CASSIGQRETQYF. The CDR3 region has the DNA TGTGCCAGTAGTATAGGACAGAGGGAGACCCAGTACTTC.

The chain uses TRBV18 and TRBJ2-5; the match to TRBD1 covers 7 bases. J gave up 2 bases and V 4 bases, and 19 bases lay outside the gene matches. Germline V lookup: CDR1 KGHSH, CDR2 LQKENI. CDR3 length: 19 residues. DNA for the CDR3: TGTGCCAGCTCACTCGATTCGGACAGGAACAGTAACAATCAAGAGACCCAGTACTTC. It codes for CASSLDSDRNSNNQETQYF.

The genes are TRBV11-2 and TRBJ2-5; 9 nucleotides line up with TRBD1. The CDR3 is 17 amino acids. Trimming at V came to 5 bases and at J to 2 bases, leaving 12 bases not matched to a gene. The germline gives CDR1 SGHAT, CDR2 FQNNGV. Written as DNA, the CDR3 is TGTGCCAGCAGCCCCCGGGGACAGGGTGTTTATCAAGAGACCCAGTACTTC. This sequence encodes CASSPRGQGVYQETQYF.

The chain has TRBV28 and TRBJ1-6; possible D gene TRBD1, 5 bases. The CDR3 loop spans 15 amino acids. With 5 bases removed from V and 4 bases from J, the gap between germline ends came to 12 bases. Germline lookup yields CDR1 MDHEN and CDR2 SYDVKM. The CDR3 DNA sequence: TGTGCCAGCAGTCCCCGGCGGGGGTATAATTCACCCCTCCACTTT. Encoded protein: CASSPRRGYNSPLHF.

This rearrangement joins TRBV6-5 to TRBJ2-2, with 8 bases lining up with TRBD2. CDR3 size: 11 residues. V trimming: 10 bases; J trimming: 9 bases; junction bases outside the gene matches: 4. CDR1 is MNHEY, CDR2 SVGAGI, per germline. CDR3 nucleotides: TGTGCCACCGGACTAGCCCGGGAGCTGTTTTTT. Translation gives CATGLARELFF.

V gene TRBV10-3 combines with J gene TRBJ2-7; D might be TRBD1 (6 bases). V lost 4 bases and J lost 5, with 12 bases in between. The CDR3 loop spans 13 amino acids. Germline V CDR1 and CDR2: ENHRY, SYGVKD. This CDR3 reads CAISGQGFDEQYF. The DNA of the CDR3 is TGTGCCATCAGTGGGCAGGGGTTCGACGAGCAGTACTTC.

The gene calls are TRBV6-5 and TRBJ2-4, with D possibly being TRBD2 (6 bases). Trimming left V 6 bases short and J 0 bases short, with 12 bases between. The germline CDR1 and CDR2 sequences are MNHEY and SVGAGI. The CDR3 length is 15 residues. The CDR3 bases are TGTGCCAGCAGGGGGCGGGGATTAGCCAAAAACATTCAGTACTTC. It codes for CASRGRGLAKNIQYF.

The chain combines TRBV6-4 with TRBJ2-2, with D possibly TRBD2 on 5 matching bases. Trimming stripped 0 bases from V and 1 base from J, with 12 bases between. This CDR3 is 17 amino acids long. The germline gives CDR1 MRHNA, CDR2 SNTAGT. DNA of the CDR3: TGTGCCAGCAGTGACTCGACTTGGGCGGGGAACACCGGGGAGCTGTTTTTT. Amino acids: CASSDSTWAGNTGELFF.

The chain joins TRBV28 to TRBJ2-3; 7 bases agree with TRBD1. Germline values: CDR1 MDHEN, CDR2 SYDVKM. Trimming at V came to 8 bases and at J to 2 bases, leaving 10 bases not matched to a gene. CDR3 size: 15 residues. CDR3 sequence reads: CASYPTGRITDTQYF. The DNA for the CDR3 is TGTGCCAGCTACCCGACAGGGCGGATCACAGATACGCAGTATTTT.

The count of this clone is one. The CDR3 loop is CASSPGQGDSPLHF. DNA for the CDR3: TGCGCCAGCAGCCCGGGACAGGGGGATTCACCCCTCCACTTT. The chain couples TRBV5-1 to TRBJ1-6; 11 bases line up with TRBD1. The CDR3 has 14 residues. Germline-derived CDR1 and CDR2 are SGHRS and YFSETQ. J gave up 8 bases and V 4 bases, and 2 bases lay outside the gene matches.

This chain joins TRBV9 and TRBJ2-7; 10 nucleotides line up with TRBD1. Trimming took 4 bases from V and 6 from J; bases not matched to a gene: 10. Germline loops: CDR1 SGDLS, CDR2 YYNGEE. CDR3 length equals 15 residues. CDR3 bases: TGTGCCAGCAGCCCCCAGGGACAGGGGTTCTCCGAGCAGTACTTC. As protein: CASSPQGQGFSEQYF.

The chain has TRBV14 and TRBJ2-5; 8 positions agree with TRBD2. Unmatched junction bases numbered 9, after V lost 4 bases and J lost 2 bases. The CDR3 length is 16 residues. In germline, CDR1 is SGHDN, CDR2 FVKESK. The CDR3 region has the DNA TGTGCCAGCAGCCCCCTAGGAGCGGGGGTACAAGAGACCCAGTACTTC. Its protein product is CASSPLGAGVQETQYF.

This clone was detected only once. V is TRBV27 and J is TRBJ1-2, with 11 nucleotides matching TRBD1. With 6 bases clipped from V and 7 bases from J, the junction kept 10 bases outside the gene matches. Per the germline V gene, CDR1 is MNHEY and CDR2 is SMNVEV (reference sequence). The CDR3 covers 15 residues. This CDR3 is CASRGDRGRWSGYTF. The CDR3 coding sequence is TGTGCCAGCAGGGGGGACAGGGGGAGATGGAGTGGCTACACCTTC.

The chain recombines TRBV18 with TRBJ1-6; D is uncertain. Looked up from germline, CDR1 is KGHSH and CDR2 is LQKENI. The CDR3 covers 13 residues. The V and J ends lost 2 bases and 8 bases respectively, with 7 bases between them. The CDR3, as DNA: TGTGCCAGCTCACCAGGGCTTGATTCACCCCTCCACTTT. This encodes CASSPGLDSPLHF.

This CDR3 is CAISESRDVEYF. The DNA for the CDR3 is TGTGCCATCAGTGAGTCGCGGGACGTAGAGTACTTC. The chain joins TRBV10-3 to TRBJ2-7, with TRBD2 as a possible D gene (6 bases). From germline, CDR1 is ENHRY and CDR2 SYGVKD. Trimming took off 0 bases at V and 11 bases at J, with 11 bases between the two ends. This CDR3 contains 12 residues.

The CDR3, as DNA: TGTGCCAGCAGCCCGGACAGGGCAGGGGAGCCCCAGCATTTT. This translates into CASSPDRAGEPQHF. The chain couples TRBV5-4 to TRBJ1-5; TRBD1 matches 8 bases. The CDR3 has 14 residues. The junction had 8 bases not matched to a gene; V was cut back by 4 bases and J by 8 bases. The V gene's germline CDR1 is SGHNT and CDR2 YYREEE (reference sequence).

This clone was observed once. This chain connects TRBV19 to TRBJ2-3; tentative D call: TRBD1 (6 bases). This CDR3 contains 16 residues. The germline gives CDR1 LNHDA, CDR2 SQIVND (reference sequence). The V end lost 6 bases, the J end lost 6 bases, and 22 bases lay between the germline ends. This CDR3 is CASSPLQAGEYDTQYF. CDR3 nucleotides: TGTGCCAGTAGCCCCCTGCAGGCAGGGGAATATGATACGCAGTATTTT.

This clone was counted between two and nine times. The J gene is TRBJ2-2, the V gene TRBV4-1; the D gene is possibly TRBD2 (6 bases). Trimming removed 4 bases at V and 1 base at J, with 16 bases between. This CDR3 has 17 residues. Germline V gene lookup returns CDR1 MGHRA and CDR2 YSYEKL. The chain's CDR3 is CASSRGDAGKNTGELFF. The DNA for the CDR3 is TGCGCCAGCAGCCGGGGGGATGCGGGAAAGAACACCGGGGAGCTGTTTTTT.

A few counts support this clone. J is TRBJ1-2 and V is TRBV6-4, with unresolved D. The CDR3 loop spans 15 amino acids. The germline gives CDR1 MRHNA, CDR2 SNTAGT. Trimming took 0 bases from V and 6 from J, leaving 14 bases between them. The CDR3 coding sequence is TGTGCCAGCAGTGACTCGGGCACCTTAAGCAATGGCTACACCTTC. Residues: CASSDSGTLSNGYTF.

The gene calls are TRBV2 and TRBJ1-2, with TRBD1 matching over 9 bases. This CDR3 has 14 amino acids. The germline CDR1 and CDR2 sequences are SNHLY and FYNNEI. V shed 6 bases, J shed 7 bases, and the junction held 9 bases outside the gene matches. This chain's CDR3 is CASSPRTGDGGYTF. The CDR3 coding sequence is TGTGCCAGCAGCCCGCGGACAGGGGACGGTGGCTACACCTTC.

The J gene is TRBJ1-2, the V gene TRBV25-1; D not certain. V was trimmed by 10 bases and J by 4 bases, leaving 16 bases between them. CDR3 length: 13 amino acids. Germline V gene sequence: CDR1 MGHDK, CDR2 SYGVNS. CDR3 DNA sequence: TGTGCCAAATCACGACAATCAGGCTATGGCTACACCTTC. Amino acids: CAKSRQSGYGYTF.

Points on this clone: This sample also contains other DNA sequences that code for the same CDR3. The J gene is TRBJ2-3, the V gene TRBV27; TRBD2 matches 8 bases. The ends lost 3 bases at V and 3 bases at J; junction bases unmatched: 2. The CDR3 loop spans 14 amino acids. Germline V gene lookup returns CDR1 MNHEY and CDR2 SMNVEV (reference sequence). Written as DNA, the CDR3 is TGTGCCAGCAGTTTCGGCGGGGGGACAGATACGCAGTATTTT. Translated: CASSFGGGTDTQYF.

The rearrangement uses TRBV6-1 and TRBJ2-7; the match to TRBD2 covers 12 bases. Germline V CDR1 and CDR2: MNHNS, SASEGT. J lost 3 bases, V lost 1 base, and 4 bases had no gene match. The CDR3 runs to 16 residues. This CDR3 reads CASSEVELAGGYEQYF. For the CDR3, the DNA is TGTGCCAGCAGTGAAGTGGAACTAGCGGGGGGCTACGAGCAGTACTTC.